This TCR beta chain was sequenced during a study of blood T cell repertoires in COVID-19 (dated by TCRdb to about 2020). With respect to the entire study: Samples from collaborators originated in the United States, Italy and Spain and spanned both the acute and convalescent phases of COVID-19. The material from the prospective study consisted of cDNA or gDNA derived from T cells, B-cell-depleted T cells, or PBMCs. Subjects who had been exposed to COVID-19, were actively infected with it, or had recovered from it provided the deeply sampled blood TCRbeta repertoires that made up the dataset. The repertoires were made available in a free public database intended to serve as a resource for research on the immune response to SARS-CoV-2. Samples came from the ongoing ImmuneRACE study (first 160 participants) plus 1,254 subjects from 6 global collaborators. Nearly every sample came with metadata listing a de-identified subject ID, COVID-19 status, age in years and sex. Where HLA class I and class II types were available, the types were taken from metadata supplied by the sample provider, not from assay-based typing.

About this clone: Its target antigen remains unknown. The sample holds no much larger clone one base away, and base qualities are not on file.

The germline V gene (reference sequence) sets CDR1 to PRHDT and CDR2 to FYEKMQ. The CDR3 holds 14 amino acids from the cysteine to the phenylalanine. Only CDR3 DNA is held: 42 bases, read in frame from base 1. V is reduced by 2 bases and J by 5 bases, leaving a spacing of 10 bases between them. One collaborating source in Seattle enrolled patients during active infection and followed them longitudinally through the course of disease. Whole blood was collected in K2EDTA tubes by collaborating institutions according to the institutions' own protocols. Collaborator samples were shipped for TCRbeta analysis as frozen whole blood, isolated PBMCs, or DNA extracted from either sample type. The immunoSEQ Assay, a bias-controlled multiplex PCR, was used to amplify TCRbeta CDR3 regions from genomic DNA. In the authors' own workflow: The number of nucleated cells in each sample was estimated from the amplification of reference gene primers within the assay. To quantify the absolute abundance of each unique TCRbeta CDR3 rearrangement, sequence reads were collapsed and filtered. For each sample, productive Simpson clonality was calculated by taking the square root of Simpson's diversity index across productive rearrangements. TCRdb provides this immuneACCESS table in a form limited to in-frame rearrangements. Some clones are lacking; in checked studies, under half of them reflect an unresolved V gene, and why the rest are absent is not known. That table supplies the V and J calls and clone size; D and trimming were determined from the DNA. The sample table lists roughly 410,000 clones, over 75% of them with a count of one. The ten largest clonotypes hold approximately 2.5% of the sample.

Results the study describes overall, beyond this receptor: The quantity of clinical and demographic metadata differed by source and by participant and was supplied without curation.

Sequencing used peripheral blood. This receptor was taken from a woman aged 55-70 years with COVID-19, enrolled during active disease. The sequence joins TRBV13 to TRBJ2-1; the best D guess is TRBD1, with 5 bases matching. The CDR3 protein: CASSLMRQHNEQFF. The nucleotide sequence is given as TGTGCCAGCAGCTTAATGAGACAGCACAATGAGCAGTTCTTC.